This TCR beta chain is from a study of cytomegalovirus exposure and HLA in healthy donors. Whole-study results and caveats: The productive fraction for most TCR beta V segments was about 87% or about 30% in an earlier analysis. It was likely that a cluster of highly shared sequence variants was a sequencing artifact.

Primers for the PCR totalled 60 Vbeta and 13 Jbeta. This table comes from immunoSEQ multiplex PCR, and its TCRdb copy is limited to in-frame clones, with some not included. The sample contains 150,000 or so clones, 80% to 90% of which appear only once. V was clipped by 7 bases and J by 1 base, with 15 bases between them. Looked up from germline, CDR1 is LNHDA and CDR2 is SQIVND (reference sequence). This CDR3 contains 15 residues. In the case of this clone: No antigen is known for it.

Healthy bone marrow donors made up the donor group. This TCR came from a young woman in good health and CMV-seronegative. The sequenced sample was PBMCs. The rearrangement links TRBV19 to TRBJ2-3; TRBD2 might be the D (6 bases). DNA for the CDR3: TGTGCCAGTACGTTGACGGGAGTGCGCACAGATACGCAGTATTTT. As protein: CASTLTGVRTDTQYF. The full variable domain, its missing parts supplied by reference TRBV19 and TRBJ2-3, is DGGITQSPKYLFRKEGQNVTLSCEQNLNHDAMYWYRQDPGQGLRLIYYSQIVNDFQKGDIAEGYSVSREKKESFPLTVTSAQKNPTAFYLCASTLTGVRTDTQYFGPGTRLTVL.